These T cell receptor beta chains were read from a single sample in a study of cytomegalovirus exposure and HLA in healthy donors. TCRdb's table, derived via immunoSEQ multiplex PCR, lists solely in-frame clones and lacks some. The sample shows around 80,000 clones, over 9% of them seen only once. The sequenced sample was PBMCs. The receptor set was obtained from a man between 60 and 75 years old in good health and CMV-seropositive. The CDR3 runs from the conserved cysteine through the conserved F or W. Fields, in order: clone size, D gene, V gene, J gene, CDR3 protein, CDR3 DNA. A D gene is named only where the DNA matches it firmly. Only part of the rows carry a size: once, few, many, or a class if the clone is expanded.

size: NA; D: TRBD2; V: TRBV7-3; J: TRBJ2-7; CDR3: CASSQTSGGSYEQYF; DNA: TGTGCCAGCAGCCAGACTAGCGGGGGATCCTACGAGCAGTACTTC
size: NA; D: TRBD2; V: TRBV11-2; J: TRBJ2-3; CDR3: CASSSGLAGTTDTQYF; DNA: TGTGCCAGCAGCTCGGGACTAGCGGGGACCACAGATACGCAGTATTTT
size: NA; D: TRBD1; V: TRBV6-6; J: TRBJ1-2; CDR3: CASSQTRGAVGYTF; DNA: TGTGCCAGCAGCCAGACCAGGGGGGCGGTTGGCTACACCTTC
size: few; D: NA; V: TRBV6-5; J: TRBJ2-7; CDR3: CASSPRWRDNEQYF; DNA: TGTGCCAGCAGCCCCCGCTGGCGGGATAACGAGCAGTACTTC
size: NA; D: NA; V: TRBV25-1; J: TRBJ1-1; CDR3: CASRREGTTEAFF; DNA: TGTGCCAGCAGGAGGGAGGGGACCACTGAAGCTTTCTTT
size: NA; D: TRBD1; V: TRBV7-9; J: TRBJ2-2; CDR3: CASSGEGQGNTGELFF; DNA: TGTGCCAGCAGCGGGGAGGGACAGGGAAACACCGGGGAGCTGTTTTTT
size: NA; D: NA; V: TRBV5-1; J: TRBJ2-7; CDR3: CASSSGVAYEQYF; DNA: TGCGCCAGCAGCTCAGGGGTGGCCTACGAGCAGTACTTC
size: few; D: TRBD2; V: TRBV5-4; J: TRBJ2-1; CDR3: CASSRDRGGLNEQFF; DNA: TGTGCCAGCAGCCGCGACCGGGGGGGCCTCAATGAGCAGTTCTTC
size: few; D: TRBD2; V: TRBV7-7; J: TRBJ2-7; CDR3: CASSPTGGSYEQYF; DNA: TGTGCTAGCAGCCCGACGGGAGGGAGCTACGAGCAGTACTTC
size: NA; D: NA; V: TRBV25-1; J: TRBJ1-1; CDR3: CASSDAVNTEAFF; DNA: TGTGCCAGCAGTGATGCAGTGAACACTGAAGCTTTCTTT
size: NA; D: NA; V: TRBV10-3; J: TRBJ1-2; CDR3: CAGGEGTQYGYTF; DNA: TGTGCCGGCGGGGAGGGAACACAGTATGGCTACACCTTC
size: once; D: NA; V: TRBV28; J: TRBJ2-1; CDR3: CASSSQQGAQGGNEQFF; DNA: TGTGCCAGCAGTTCCCAACAGGGAGCCCAAGGGGGAAATGAGCAGTTCTTC
size: NA; D: NA; V: TRBV19; J: TRBJ1-5; CDR3: CASSMQINQPQHF; DNA: TGTGCCAGTAGTATGCAGATCAATCAGCCCCAGCATTTT
size: few; D: TRBD2; V: TRBV7-6; J: TRBJ2-7; CDR3: CASSRRIAGVVPYEQYF; DNA: TGTGCCAGCAGCAGGAGGATAGCGGGAGTGGTCCCCTACGAGCAGTACTTC
size: NA; D: TRBD1; V: TRBV7-8; J: TRBJ1-3; CDR3: CASSPQTGVKGNTIYF; DNA: TGTGCCAGCAGCCCACAGACAGGGGTGAAAGGAAACACCATATATTTT
size: few; D: NA; V: TRBV11-2; J: TRBJ1-2; CDR3: CASSPGGGAGGYTF; DNA: TGTGCCAGCAGCCCCGGTGGAGGGGCGGGCGGCTACACCTTC
size: NA; D: NA; V: TRBV29-1; J: TRBJ2-1; CDR3: CSVVRGAEWGEQFF; DNA: TGCAGCGTTGTTCGGGGGGCAGAATGGGGTGAGCAGTTCTTC
size: NA; D: NA; V: TRBV27; J: TRBJ2-2; CDR3: CASKPLNTGELFF; DNA: TGTGCCAGCAAGCCCTTGAACACCGGGGAGCTGTTTTTT
size: few; D: NA; V: TRBV30; J: TRBJ1-4; CDR3: CAWSEGRGGEKLFF; DNA: TGTGCCTGGAGTGAGGGCAGGGGTGGGGAAAAACTGTTTTTT
size: few; D: TRBD1; V: TRBV6-7; J: TRBJ1-5; CDR3: CASSYSIWTGFGQPQHF; DNA: TGTGCCAGCAGTTACTCCATCTGGACAGGGTTCGGGCAGCCCCAGCATTTT
size: NA; D: NA; V: TRBV6-6; J: TRBJ2-5; CDR3: CASSQGGQETQYF; DNA: TGTGCCAGCAGTCAGGGAGGTCAAGAGACCCAGTACTTC
size: few; D: TRBD2; V: TRBV11-3; J: TRBJ2-3; CDR3: CASSLGTSRTDTQYF; DNA: TGTGCCAGCAGCTTAGGGACTAGCAGAACAGATACGCAGTATTTT
size: few; D: TRBD2; V: TRBV11-3; J: TRBJ2-1; CDR3: CASSPRGRGNEQFF; DNA: TGTGCCAGCAGCCCTCGGGGGAGGGGAAATGAGCAGTTCTTC
size: NA; D: NA; V: TRBV27; J: TRBJ2-3; CDR3: CASSEAGRVNTDTQYF; DNA: TGTGCCAGCAGTGAAGCGGGTAGGGTGAACACAGATACGCAGTATTTT
size: few; D: TRBD1; V: TRBV7-6; J: TRBJ2-1; CDR3: CASSLEDRGRGEQFF; DNA: TGTGCCAGCAGTCTAGAGGACAGGGGAAGGGGTGAGCAGTTCTTC
size: few; D: TRBD2; V: TRBV10-3; J: TRBJ2-1; CDR3: CAISESIGLAGVNEQFF; DNA: TGTGCCATCAGTGAGTCGATCGGTCTAGCGGGAGTCAATGAGCAGTTCTTC
size: few; D: TRBD1; V: TRBV7-9; J: TRBJ1-5; CDR3: CASSIGQGGWKPQHF; DNA: TGTGCCAGCAGCATCGGACAGGGTGGTTGGAAGCCCCAGCATTTT
size: few; D: NA; V: TRBV2; J: TRBJ2-7; CDR3: CASSEDREWGYEQYF; DNA: TGTGCCAGCAGTGAAGATCGGGAGTGGGGCTACGAGCAGTACTTC
size: NA; D: NA; V: TRBV10-1; J: TRBJ1-1; CDR3: CASSDGVTEAFF; DNA: TGCGCCAGCAGTGACGGGGTCACTGAAGCTTTCTTT
size: few; D: NA; V: TRBV7-2; J: TRBJ2-5; CDR3: CASSRGLEGETQYF; DNA: TGTGCCAGCAGCCGGGGTTTAGAGGGAGAGACCCAGTACTTC
size: NA; D: TRBD1; V: TRBV19; J: TRBJ2-7; CDR3: CASSPGQPYEQYF; DNA: TGTGCCAGTAGCCCGGGACAGCCCTACGAGCAGTACTTC
size: NA; D: TRBD1; V: TRBV9; J: TRBJ2-3; CDR3: CASSPRGTDTDTQYF; DNA: TGTGCCAGCAGCCCAAGGGGGACAGACACAGATACGCAGTATTTT
size: few; D: NA; V: TRBV18; J: TRBJ2-1; CDR3: CASSPRGPMEDEQFF; DNA: TGTGCCAGCTCACCTAGAGGTCCCATGGAGGATGAGCAGTTCTTC
size: NA; D: TRBD1; V: TRBV15; J: TRBJ1-4; CDR3: CATSRTGWAEKLFF; DNA: TGTGCCACCAGCAGGACAGGGTGGGCTGAAAAACTGTTTTTT
size: few; D: TRBD2; V: TRBV4-2; J: TRBJ2-2; CDR3: CASSQGLAEHTGELFF; DNA: TGTGCCAGCAGCCAAGGGCTAGCGGAACACACCGGGGAGCTGTTTTTT
size: NA; D: NA; V: TRBV6-5; J: TRBJ1-2; CDR3: CASRRTANYGYTF; DNA: TGTGCCAGCAGGCGAACAGCTAACTATGGCTACACCTTC
size: NA; D: TRBD2; V: TRBV5-1; J: TRBJ2-1; CDR3: CASSFGTSGSNEQFF; DNA: TGCGCCAGCAGCTTTGGGACTAGCGGGAGCAATGAGCAGTTCTTC
size: NA; D: NA; V: TRBV10-3; J: TRBJ2-1; CDR3: CAISVDASYNEQFF; DNA: TGTGCCATCAGTGTAGATGCCTCCTACAATGAGCAGTTCTTC
size: few; D: NA; V: TRBV5-1; J: TRBJ1-4; CDR3: CASSIQGTPNEKLFF; DNA: TGCGCCAGCAGCATTCAGGGGACACCTAATGAAAAACTGTTTTTT
size: few; D: TRBD2; V: TRBV6-6; J: TRBJ2-3; CDR3: CASSYAGGNTDTQYF; DNA: TGTGCCAGCAGTTACGCGGGGGGGAACACAGATACGCAGTATTTT
size: NA; D: NA; V: TRBV30; J: TRBJ2-1; CDR3: CAWSSIPYNEQFF; DNA: TGTGCCTGGAGTAGCATCCCCTACAATGAGCAGTTCTTC
size: few; D: TRBD1; V: TRBV7-9; J: TRBJ2-5; CDR3: CASSRGQGGGETQYF; DNA: TGTGCCAGCAGCCGGGGACAGGGGGGAGGAGAGACCCAGTACTTC
size: few; D: TRBD2; V: TRBV6-1; J: TRBJ2-3; CDR3: CASSPMGGGVDTQYF; DNA: TGTGCCAGCAGCCCAATGGGGGGGGGAGTAGATACGCAGTATTTT
size: few; D: NA; V: TRBV9; J: TRBJ2-7; CDR3: CASSAQGQGEDEQYF; DNA: TGTGCCAGCAGCGCCCAGGGGCAGGGGGAGGACGAGCAGTACTTC
size: NA; D: NA; V: TRBV6-5; J: TRBJ1-2; CDR3: CATYRASGNGYTF; DNA: TGTGCCACGTACCGGGCCTCGGGGAATGGCTACACCTTC
size: NA; D: NA; V: TRBV29-1; J: TRBJ2-7; CDR3: CSVMGGSYEQYF; DNA: TGCAGCGTCATGGGAGGTTCCTACGAGCAGTACTTC
size: few; D: NA; V: TRBV28; J: TRBJ2-2; CDR3: CASSLAGASGELFF; DNA: TGTGCCAGCAGTTTAGCGGGGGCAAGCGGGGAGCTGTTTTTT
size: NA; D: TRBD1; V: TRBV28; J: TRBJ1-4; CDR3: CASSRTGANEKLFF; DNA: TGTGCCAGCAGTCGGACAGGGGCTAATGAAAAACTGTTTTTT
size: NA; D: NA; V: TRBV19; J: TRBJ1-5; CDR3: CASRRDRDTDQPQHF; DNA: TGTGCCAGTAGGCGAGACCGGGACACCGATCAGCCCCAGCATTTT
size: NA; D: TRBD2; V: TRBV11-2; J: TRBJ2-5; CDR3: CASSLEVAGEETQYF; DNA: TGTGCCAGCAGCTTAGAGGTGGCGGGGGAAGAGACCCAGTACTTC